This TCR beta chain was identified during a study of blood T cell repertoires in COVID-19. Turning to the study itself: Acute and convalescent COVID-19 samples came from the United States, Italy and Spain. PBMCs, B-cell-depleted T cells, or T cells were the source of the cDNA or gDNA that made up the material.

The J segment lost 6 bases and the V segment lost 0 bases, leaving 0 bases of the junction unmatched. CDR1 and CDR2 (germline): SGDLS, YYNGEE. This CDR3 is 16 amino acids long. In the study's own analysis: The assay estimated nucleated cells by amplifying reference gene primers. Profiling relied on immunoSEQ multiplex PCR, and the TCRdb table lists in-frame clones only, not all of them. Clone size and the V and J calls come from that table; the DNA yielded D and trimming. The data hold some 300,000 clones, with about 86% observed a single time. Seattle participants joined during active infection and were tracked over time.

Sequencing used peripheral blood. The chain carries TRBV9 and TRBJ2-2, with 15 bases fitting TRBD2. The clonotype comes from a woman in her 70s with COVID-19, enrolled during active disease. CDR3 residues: CASSVGTSGGAGELFF. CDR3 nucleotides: TGTGCCAGCAGCGTAGGGACTAGCGGGGGGGCCGGGGAGCTGTTTTTT. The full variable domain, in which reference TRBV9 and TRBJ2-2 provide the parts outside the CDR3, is DSGVTQTPKHLITATGQRVTLRCSPRSGDLSVYWYQQSLDQGLQFLIQYYNGEERAKGNILERFSAQQFPDLHSELNLSSLELGDSALYFCASSVGTSGGAGELFFGEGSRLTVL.